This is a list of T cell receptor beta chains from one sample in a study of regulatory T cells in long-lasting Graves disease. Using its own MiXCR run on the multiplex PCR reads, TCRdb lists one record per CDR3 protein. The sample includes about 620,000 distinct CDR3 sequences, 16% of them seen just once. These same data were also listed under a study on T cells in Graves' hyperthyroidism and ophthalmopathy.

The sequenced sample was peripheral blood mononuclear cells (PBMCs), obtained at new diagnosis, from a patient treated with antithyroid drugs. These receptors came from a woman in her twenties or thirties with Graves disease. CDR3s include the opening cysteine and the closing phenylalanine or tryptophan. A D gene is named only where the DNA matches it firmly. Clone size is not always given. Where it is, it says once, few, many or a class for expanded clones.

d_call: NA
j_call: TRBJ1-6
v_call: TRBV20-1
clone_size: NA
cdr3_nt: TGCAGTGCTAGAGAGCAGGACAGCTCCTATAATTCACCCCTCCACTTT
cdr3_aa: CSAREQDSSYNSPLHF

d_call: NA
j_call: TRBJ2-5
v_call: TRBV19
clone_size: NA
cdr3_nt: TGTGCCAGTAGTATAGGCACTTCTCAAGAGACCCAGTACTTC
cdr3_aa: CASSIGTSQETQYF

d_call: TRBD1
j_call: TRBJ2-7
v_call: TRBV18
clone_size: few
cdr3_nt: TGTGCCAGCACTTTTGACAGGGGTTCCTACGAGCAGTACTTC
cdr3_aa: CASTFDRGSYEQYF

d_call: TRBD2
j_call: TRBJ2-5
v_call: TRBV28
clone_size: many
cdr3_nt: TGTGCCAGCACTGAGGGTTCCAGACTAGCGGTTCGAGAGACCCAGTACTTC
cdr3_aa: CASTEGSRLAVRETQYF

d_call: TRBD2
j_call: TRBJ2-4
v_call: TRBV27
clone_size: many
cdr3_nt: TGTGCCAGCAGAAGTGGGACTAGGGGCATTCAGTACTTC
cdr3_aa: CASRSGTRGIQYF

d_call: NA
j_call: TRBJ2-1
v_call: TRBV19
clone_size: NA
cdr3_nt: TGTGCCAGTGGAAACTGGAACAATGAGCAGTTCTTC
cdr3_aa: CASGNWNNEQFF

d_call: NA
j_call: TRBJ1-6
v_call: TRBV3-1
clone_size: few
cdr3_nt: TGTGCCAGCAGCCAAGCTTACCATAATTCACCCCTCCACTTT
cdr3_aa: CASSQAYHNSPLHF

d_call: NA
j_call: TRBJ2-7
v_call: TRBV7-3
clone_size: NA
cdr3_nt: TGTGCCAGCAGCCAAGATATACGAAACTACGAGCAGTACTTC
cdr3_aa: CASSQDIRNYEQYF

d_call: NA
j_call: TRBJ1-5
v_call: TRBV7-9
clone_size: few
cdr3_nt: TGTGCCAGCAGCTTAGGGGGGTTGACTCAGCCCCAGCATTTT
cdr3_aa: CASSLGGLTQPQHF

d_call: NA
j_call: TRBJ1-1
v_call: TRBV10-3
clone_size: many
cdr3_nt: TGCGACGAACGTCGCTTCAGGGGAATACCTGAAGCTTTCTTT
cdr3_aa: CDERRFRGIPEAFF

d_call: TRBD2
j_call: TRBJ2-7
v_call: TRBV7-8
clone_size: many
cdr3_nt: TGTGCCAGCAGGAATCTGCCGGGACTAGCGGACAAGGGGAGCTCCTACGAGCAGTACTTC
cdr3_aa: CASRNLPGLADKGSSYEQYF

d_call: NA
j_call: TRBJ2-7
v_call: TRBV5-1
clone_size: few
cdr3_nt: TGCGCCAGCAGACTCTCCGGGTCTCACGAGCAGTACTTC
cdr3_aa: CASRLSGSHEQYF

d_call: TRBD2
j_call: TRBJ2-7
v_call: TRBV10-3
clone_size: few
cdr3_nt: TGTGCCATCAGTGGGGGACTAGCAGGCTACGAGCAGTACTTC
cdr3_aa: CAISGGLAGYEQYF

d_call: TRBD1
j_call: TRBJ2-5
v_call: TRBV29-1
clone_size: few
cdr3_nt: TGCAGCGCGGGGGGGACAGGGGCCCAGAACCAAGAGACCCAGTACTTC
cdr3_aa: CSAGGTGAQNQETQYF

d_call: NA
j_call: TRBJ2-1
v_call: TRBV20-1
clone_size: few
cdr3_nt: TGCAGTGCGCCACCCCCCGGGGGCCCCTACAATGAGCAGTTCTTC
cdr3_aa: CSAPPPGGPYNEQFF

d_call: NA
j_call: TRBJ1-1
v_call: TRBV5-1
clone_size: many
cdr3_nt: TGCGCCAGCAGCTTGGCCGGCAACCCGAACACTGAAGCTTTCTTT
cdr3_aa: CASSLAGNPNTEAFF

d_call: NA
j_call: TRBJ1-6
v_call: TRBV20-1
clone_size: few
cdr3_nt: TGCAGTGCTAGAGACGGGACGGGCGGAGGGAATAATTCACCCCTCCACTTT
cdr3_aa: CSARDGTGGGNNSPLHF

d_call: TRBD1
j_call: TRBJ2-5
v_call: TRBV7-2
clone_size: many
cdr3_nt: TGTGCCAGCAGCCGGACAGGGTGGGGAGAGACCCAGTACTTC
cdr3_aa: CASSRTGWGETQYF

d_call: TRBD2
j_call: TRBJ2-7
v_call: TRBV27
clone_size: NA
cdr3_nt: TGTGCCAGCAGTGATTACGGGACTAGCGGGCCCGAGCAGTACTTC
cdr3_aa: CASSDYGTSGPEQYF

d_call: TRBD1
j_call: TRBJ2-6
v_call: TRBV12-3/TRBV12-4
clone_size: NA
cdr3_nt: TGTGCCAGCAGTCTGGACAGGGGAGCAGCTGGGGCCAACGTCCTGACTTTC
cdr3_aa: CASSLDRGAAGANVLTF